Each of the 16 T cell receptor beta chains below was sequenced from the same sample in a study. One entry per CDR3 protein, called by TCRdb with MiXCR from the 5' RACE reads. The sample has approximately 23,000 distinct CDR3 sequences, less than 40% seen once. The sample taken for sequencing was tumor-infiltrating naive CD4+ T cells sorted from the breast tumor. Subset reported: naive CD4+ T cells, CD4+CD45RA+CD25-. Receptors were obtained from a female donor with breast cancer.

The table lists this clonotype with a few counts. The V gene is TRBV7-3, the J gene TRBJ2-6; D is unclear. The CDR3 runs to 14 residues. Looked up from germline, CDR1 is SGHTA and CDR2 is FQGTGA. V was clipped by 3 bases and J by 0 bases, with 3 bases between them. Here the CDR3 reads CASSFSSGANVLTF. The CDR3 nucleotides are TGTGCCAGCAGCTTCAGCTCTGGGGCCAACGTCCTGACTTTC.

The rearrangement uses TRBV12-3 or TRBV12-4 and TRBJ1-1; D possibly corresponds to TRBD1 (6 bases). V shed 3 bases and J shed 2 bases, with 10 bases lying between them. There are 14 residues in the CDR3. CDR3 DNA sequence: TGTGCCAGCAGTTTTCAGGGGAGTAACACTGAAGCTTTCTTT. Translation gives CASSFQGSNTEAFF.

The gene calls are TRBV6-5 and TRBJ1-1; D is unresolved. This CDR3 is 11 amino acids long. V was clipped by 8 bases and J by 1 base, with 5 bases between them. The germline V gene has CDR1 MNHEY and CDR2 SVGAGI. The CDR3 region is CASRRNTEAFF. The CDR3, as DNA: TGTGCCAGCCGGAGGAACACTGAAGCTTTCTTT.

The table lists this clonotype with many counts. The chain links TRBV5-1 to TRBJ1-1; D is unresolved. The V end lost 0 bases, the J end lost 5 bases, and 14 bases lay between the germline ends. Germline V lookup: CDR1 SGHRS, CDR2 YFSETQ. This CDR3 has 15 residues. The CDR3 here is CASSLVWPGSTEAFF. The DNA of the CDR3 is TGCGCCAGCAGCTTGGTCTGGCCGGGTTCAACTGAAGCTTTCTTT.

This clonotype was counted ten times or more. The CDR3 region is CASGGDREADTQYF. Here the CDR3 DNA reads TGTGCCAGCGGGGGGGACAGGGAGGCAGATACGCAGTATTTT. The chain links TRBV12-3 or TRBV12-4 to TRBJ2-3, with TRBD1 matching over 9 bases. The CDR3 has 14 residues. Unmatched junction bases numbered 7, after V lost 8 bases and J lost 4 bases.

The sample holds many counts of this clonotype. The rearrangement links TRBV7-9 to TRBJ1-1, with 8 bases lining up with TRBD1. The CDR3 length is 13 residues. V lost 5 bases and J lost 5; bases outside the gene matches: 4. Germline V gene data show CDR1 as SEHNR and CDR2 as FQNEAQ (reference sequence). CDR3 in amino acids: CASSLTGETEAFF. CDR3 coding DNA: TGTGCCAGCAGCCTGACAGGGGAAACTGAAGCTTTCTTT.

This clonotype was seen only once. The chain carries TRBV5-6 and TRBJ1-5, with D unresolved. Germline V CDR1 and CDR2: SGHDT, YYEEEE. Trimming shortened V by 1 base and J by 3 bases, and 11 bases separated the two germline ends. This CDR3 is built from 15 residues. CDR3 residues: CASSLLGQINQPQHF. The CDR3 DNA is TGTGCCAGCAGCTTGCTTGGCCAGATCAATCAGCCCCAGCATTTT.

Turning to this clonotype: This could be a read error, since a much larger clone is one nucleotide away. The V gene is TRBV5-1, the J gene TRBJ2-7; D is undetermined. This CDR3 comprises 14 residues. CDR1 and CDR2 from the germline V gene are SGHRS and YFSETQ. The CDR3: CASSLEQTSCEQYF. The CDR3 DNA reads as TGCGCCAGCAGCTTGGAACAGACCTCCTGCGAGCAGTACTTC.

This clonotype was observed at least ten times. The V gene is TRBV11-2, the J gene TRBJ2-2; D uncertain. Germline values: CDR1 SGHAT, CDR2 FQNNGV. The CDR3 loop spans 14 amino acids. V lost 1 base, J lost 4 bases, and 7 bases lay in between. Here the CDR3 DNA reads TGTGCCAGCAGCTTAGTTGGGGTCACCGGGGAGCTGTTTTTT. Translated, it gives CASSLVGVTGELFF.

By share of the sample, this clonotype is medium-sized. The gene calls are TRBV5-1 and TRBJ2-1; the match to TRBD2 covers 9 bases. V lost 5 bases to trimming and J lost 2 bases; unmatched junction nucleotides: 5. CDR3 length: 15 residues. Germline V gene data show CDR1 as SGHRS and CDR2 as YFSETQ. The CDR3 sequence is CASRDGTSTYNEQFF. For the CDR3, the DNA is TGCGCCAGCAGGGATGGGACTAGCACCTACAATGAGCAGTTCTTC.

Many counts were recorded for this clonotype. The CDR3 protein is CASSSGLAGTYNEQFF. The CDR3 DNA is TGTGCCAGCAGCTCCGGACTAGCGGGTACCTACAATGAGCAGTTCTTC. The chain has TRBV5-5 and TRBJ2-1; 11 bases agree with TRBD2. CDR3 length: 16 residues. In germline, CDR1 is SGHKS, CDR2 YYEKEE (reference sequence). The V and J ends lost 3 bases and 2 bases, in that order; junction bases with no gene match: 4.

This clonotype was seen ten or more times. V is TRBV5-1 and J is TRBJ1-1; D is unclear. The CDR3 has 15 amino acids. From germline, CDR1 is SGHRS and CDR2 YFSETQ. Trimming left V 0 bases short and J 2 bases short, with 11 bases between. This CDR3 reads CASSLADLPNTEAFF. CDR3 nucleotides: TGCGCCAGCAGCTTGGCCGACCTCCCCAACACTGAAGCTTTCTTT. The entire variable domain, with the rest obtained from reference TRBV5-1 and TRBJ1-1, is as follows: KAGVTQTPRYLIKTRGQQVTLSCSPISGHRSVSWYQQTPGQGLQFLFEYFSETQRNKGNFPGRFSGRQFSNSRSEMNVSTLELGDSALYLCASSLADLPNTEAFFGQGTRLTVV.

The J gene is TRBJ2-1, the V gene TRBV15; possibly TRBD1 or TRBD2 for D (5 bases each). Per the germline V gene, CDR1 is LNHNV and CDR2 is YYDKDF (reference sequence). The CDR3 runs to 16 residues. V was pared by 1 base and J by 6 bases, with 16 bases between. The CDR3 sequence: CATSRGSGARFNEQFF. The DNA for the CDR3 is TGTGCCACCAGCAGAGGATCCGGGGCGCGATTCAATGAGCAGTTCTTC.

This clonotype was recorded a few times. This chain links TRBV5-1 with TRBJ1-1; weak D call: TRBD1 (6 bases). The CDR3 runs to 15 residues. Germline lookup yields CDR1 SGHRS and CDR2 YFSETQ. The V gene lost 4 bases and the J gene lost 2 bases, with 15 bases spanning the gap. The CDR3 nucleotides read TGCGCCAGCAGCATGGGAGGACAGTTAAACACTGAAGCTTTCTTT. Its protein is CASSMGGQLNTEAFF.

In this sample, this clonotype turned up a few times. This chain connects TRBV20-1 to TRBJ2-7; the match to TRBD2 covers 9 bases. In germline, CDR1 is DFQATT, CDR2 SNEGSKA (reference sequence). V lost 3 bases, J lost 6 bases, and 9 bases stayed unmatched. The CDR3 length is 14 residues. CDR3 loop: CSASASGRRGEQYF. CDR3 nucleotide sequence: TGCAGTGCTAGCGCAAGCGGGAGGAGAGGCGAGCAGTACTTC.

This sequence joins TRBV28 and TRBJ1-6; possible D gene TRBD1, 6 bases. This CDR3 spans 14 amino acids. Trimming removed 6 bases at V and 5 bases at J, with 11 bases between. Germline CDR1 reads MDHEN; CDR2 reads SYDVKM. CDR3 in DNA: TGTGCCAGCAGAGGGGACACGCATAATTCACCCCTCCACTTT. Residues: CASRGDTHNSPLHF.